The next 29 T cell receptor beta chains were all read from a single sample in a study of shared clonotypes between healthy human individuals. As defined, naive CD8 cells were CD45RO-negative and positively selected for CCR7, with terminally differentiated effector memory CD45RA+ cells excluded. The table came from immunoSEQ multiplex PCR; TCRdb's copy has only in-frame clones and leaves some out. The table includes around 2.1 million clones, 90% to 95% detected once. Material: naive CD8+ T cells from PBMCs. The receptors here all came from a man aged 18 to 30 in good health. Some clones in this sample may be carry-over from other donors' samples.

This clone was seen a single time. The chain joins TRBV28 to TRBJ2-1, with 9 bases that match TRBD1. Germline V lookup: CDR1 MDHEN, CDR2 SYDVKM. The CDR3 totals 19 residues. V lost 5 bases, J lost 8 bases, and 22 bases stayed unmatched. The CDR3 nucleotides read TGTGCCAGCAGTCCCCAGTGGTCCCCCCCGGGACAGGGTAGAGATGAGCAGTTCTTC. This codes for CASSPQWSPPGQGRDEQFF.

This chain joins TRBV30 and TRBJ2-5; maybe TRBD2 (5 bases). With 0 bases removed from V and 5 bases from J, the gap between germline ends came to 13 bases. The CDR3 covers 14 residues. CDR1 and CDR2 (germline): GTSNPN, SVGIG (reference sequence). CDR3 DNA: TGTGCCTGGAGTGTATCGGATGCGGGCGAGACCCAGTACTTC. Amino acids: CAWSVSDAGETQYF.

The chain uses TRBV7-8 and TRBJ2-7, with 7 bases aligning to TRBD2. Germline V lookup: CDR1 SGHVS, CDR2 FQNEAQ. The CDR3 has 15 amino acids. V was pared by 1 base and J by 7 bases, with 10 bases of the junction left unmatched. The CDR3 sequence is CASSLVVAGAWEQYF. The DNA for the CDR3 is TGTGCCAGCAGCTTAGTGGTTGCGGGAGCATGGGAGCAGTACTTC.

The sample holds one count of this clone. The chain has TRBV7-2 and TRBJ2-1, with 8 nucleotides matching TRBD1. The CDR3 loop spans 18 amino acids. Germline values: CDR1 SGHTA, CDR2 FQGNSA. J was trimmed by 0 bases and V by 1 base; bases with no gene match: 8. The CDR3 DNA follows: TGTGCCAGCAGCTTAGTGGGACAGGCATCCTTCTCCTACAATGAGCAGTTCTTC. Translating it yields CASSLVGQASFSYNEQFF. Looking up the rest from reference TRBV7-2 and TRBJ2-1 gives the full variable domain: GAGVSQSPSNKVTEKGKDVELRCDPISGHTALYWYRQSLGQGLEFLIYFQGNSAPDKSGLPSDRFSAERTGGSVSTLTIQRTQQEDSAVYLCASSLVGQASFSYNEQFFGPGTRLTVL.

The chain has TRBV19 and TRBJ2-2, with 11 nucleotides matching TRBD2. The CDR3 consists of 16 residues. Germline-derived CDR1 and CDR2 are LNHDA and SQIVND (reference sequence). The junction had 5 bases not matched to a gene; V was cut back by 5 bases and J by 3 bases. Here the CDR3 reads CASSLRLAGYTGELFF. For the CDR3, the DNA is TGTGCCAGTAGTTTACGACTAGCGGGGTACACCGGGGAGCTGTTTTTT.

V gene TRBV9 combines with J gene TRBJ2-3, with a possible D match to TRBD2 (5 bases). The V end lost 5 bases, the J end lost 5 bases, and 18 bases lay between the germline ends. In germline, CDR1 is SGDLS, CDR2 YYNGEE. CDR3 length equals 15 residues. The DNA of the CDR3 is TGTGCCAGCAGTGCGAGTGGGAGTTCCGGAGATACGCAGTATTTT. Translated, it gives CASSASGSSGDTQYF.

The rearrangement uses TRBV7-9 and TRBJ2-3; D remains ambiguous. The ends were cut back, 5 bases at V and 6 bases at J, with 12 bases in the middle. The germline gives CDR1 SEHNR, CDR2 FQNEAQ (reference sequence). The CDR3 length is 13 residues. CDR3 nucleotide sequence: TGTGCCAGCAGCCCCCACTACGTCGATACGCAGTATTTT. Its translation: CASSPHYVDTQYF.

The chain employs TRBV7-9 and TRBJ1-5; D uncertain. This CDR3 comprises 14 residues. Germline-derived CDR1 and CDR2 are SEHNR and FQNEAQ (reference sequence). V lost 5 bases to trimming and J lost 5 bases, with 13 bases between them. The CDR3 nucleotides are TGTGCCAGCAGCCGACGCGAGGCGGATCAGCCCCAGCATTTT. Residues: CASSRREADQPQHF.

The chain employs TRBV10-1 and TRBJ2-7, with 8 bases identical to TRBD1. The CDR3 has 13 residues. The V and J ends lost 0 bases and 7 bases, in that order; junction bases with no gene match: 2. The germline CDR1 and CDR2 sequences are WNHNN and SYGVQD (reference sequence). The CDR3 region has the DNA TGCGCCAGCAGTGAGTCGACAGGGGCTGAGCAGTACTTC. It codes for CASSESTGAEQYF.

This rearrangement joins TRBV6-6 to TRBJ2-2; D gene unclear. This CDR3 has 15 amino acids. Trimming left V 2 bases short and J 0 bases short, with 7 bases between. Looked up from germline, CDR1 is MNHNY and CDR2 is SVGAGI (reference sequence). The CDR3 region is CASSYVGPNTGELFF. Written as DNA, the CDR3 is TGTGCCAGCAGTTACGTGGGTCCGAACACCGGGGAGCTGTTTTTT.

The genes are TRBV4-3 and TRBJ1-2; weak D call: TRBD1 (5 bases). With 4 bases removed from V and 4 bases from J, the gap between germline ends came to 10 bases. The germline V gene has CDR1 LGHNA and CDR2 YSLEER. The CDR3 totals 13 residues. CDR3 sequence reads: CASSPEGSYGYTF. CDR3 sequence (DNA): TGCGCCAGCAGCCCTGAGGGGTCCTATGGCTACACCTTC.

The gene calls are TRBV9 and TRBJ1-2; 7 bases agree with TRBD1. Germline CDR1 is SGDLS and CDR2 is YYNGEE. This CDR3 region has 16 residues. After removal of 4 bases from V and 1 base from J, the junction contained 10 bases not matched to a gene. The CDR3 nucleotides read TGTGCCAGCAGCCGAGGACAGGACCGACGTAACTATGGCTACACCTTC. It codes for CASSRGQDRRNYGYTF.

This clone was seen a single time. The chain joins TRBV29-1 to TRBJ2-7, with D possibly matching TRBD2 (5 bases). This CDR3 is built from 15 residues. V lost 6 bases, J lost 2 bases, and 20 bases lay in between. Germline CDR1 reads SQVTM; CDR2 reads ANQGSEA. The CDR3 here is CSVTGPMRAPYEQYF. The CDR3 bases are TGCAGCGTAACCGGGCCGATGAGGGCCCCCTACGAGCAGTACTTC.

The chain links TRBV4-1 to TRBJ1-1, with a tentative D call TRBD1 (5 bases). CDR3 length: 16 amino acids. With 0 bases removed from V and 4 bases from J, the gap between germline ends came to 15 bases. Germline lookup yields CDR1 MGHRA and CDR2 YSYEKL. CDR3 DNA: TGCGCCAGCAGCCAAGAGGGAAGGGGAGGGCCCACTGAAGCTTTCTTT. Translation: CASSQEGRGGPTEAFF.

The CDR3, as DNA: TGCGCCAGCAGCCCCGGACTAGCGGGAGGCCTAACCTACGAGCAGTACTTC. Translated: CASSPGLAGGLTYEQYF. The chain carries TRBV5-1 and TRBJ2-7; 14 nucleotides agree with TRBD2. CDR1 SGHRS and CDR2 YFSETQ come from the germline V gene. The CDR3 is 17 amino acids. After removal of 4 bases from V and 2 bases from J, the junction contained 8 bases not matched to a gene. Combining the CDR3 with reference TRBV5-1 and TRBJ2-7 gives the whole variable domain KAGVTQTPRYLIKTRGQQVTLSCSPISGHRSVSWYQQTPGQGLQFLFEYFSETQRNKGNFPGRFSGRQFSNSRSEMNVSTLELGDSALYLCASSPGLAGGLTYEQYFGPGTRLTVT.

The chain uses TRBV4-3 and TRBJ1-4; 7 bases match TRBD1. Germline assignment: CDR1 LGHNA and CDR2 YSLEER. The CDR3 runs 17 residues. V was clipped by 5 bases and J by 4 bases; unmatched bases: 13. The CDR3 coding sequence is TGCGCCAGCAGCACCGACAGGGTTCTCCTTAATAATGAAAAACTGTTTTTT. It is translated as CASSTDRVLLNNEKLFF.

The J gene is TRBJ2-2, the V gene TRBV28, with no clear D. The V and J ends lost 0 bases and 3 bases respectively, with 5 bases between them. Germline V CDR1 and CDR2: MDHEN, SYDVKM. The length of the CDR3 is 14 residues. The CDR3 protein is CASSLWVDTGELFF. DNA for the CDR3: TGTGCCAGCAGTTTATGGGTTGACACCGGGGAGCTGTTTTTT. Full variable domain (rest looked up from reference TRBV28 and TRBJ2-2): DVKVTQSSRYLVKRTGEKVFLECVQDMDHENMFWYRQDPGLGLRLIYFSYDVKMKEKGDIPEGYSVSREKKERFSLILESASTNQTSMYLCASSLWVDTGELFFGEGSRLTVL.

V and J are TRBV2 and TRBJ2-7; 8 bases fit TRBD2. Germline CDR1 and CDR2: SNHLY and FYNNEI. V trimming: 3 bases; J trimming: 0 bases; junction bases outside the gene matches: 7. The CDR3 length is 16 residues. CDR3 nucleotides: TGTGCCAGCAGTGAGAGGCTAGCGGGCTACTCCTACGAGCAGTACTTC. As protein: CASSERLAGYSYEQYF.

The chain recombines TRBV2 with TRBJ1-1; 8 bases match TRBD1. With V trimmed by 10 bases and J by 4 bases, 14 bases remained unmatched. There are 15 residues in the CDR3. Per germline, CDR1 SNHLY and CDR2 FYNNEI. The CDR3 protein is CATITLDRAFTEAFF. The CDR3 DNA reads TGTGCCACAATAACCTTGGACAGGGCGTTCACTGAAGCTTTCTTT.

This chain connects TRBV2 to TRBJ2-2; 12 nucleotides agree with TRBD1. The V segment lost 6 bases and the J segment 3 bases; nucleotides outside the gene matches: 5. The CDR3 runs to 16 residues. Germline V lookup: CDR1 SNHLY, CDR2 FYNNEI. The CDR3: CASSRDRGRDTGELFF. The CDR3 DNA reads as TGTGCCAGCAGCCGGGACAGGGGGCGGGACACCGGGGAGCTGTTTTTT.

This chain joins TRBV11-2 and TRBJ1-6, with TRBD1 matching over 7 bases. The ends lost 4 bases at V and 8 bases at J; junction bases unmatched: 8. CDR1 is SGHAT and CDR2 is FQNNGV in the germline V gene. CDR3 length: 15 residues. CDR3 nucleotide sequence: TGTGCCAGCAGCTCCCACAGGGGTCGGGATTCACCCCTCCACTTT. Residues: CASSSHRGRDSPLHF.

Note on this clone: A read error may explain this, as a much larger clone is one base away. Different DNA sequences within this sample yield the same CDR3. The chain is built from TRBV27 and TRBJ2-7; D gene unclear. The CDR3 length is 13 residues. CDR1 and CDR2 from the germline V gene are MNHEY and SMNVEV (reference sequence). The V gene lost 3 bases and the J gene lost 3 bases, with 9 bases spanning the gap. The CDR3 DNA follows: TGTGCCAGCAGTTTTGGCAGGAGCTACGAGCAGTACTTC. As protein: CASSFGRSYEQYF.

This chain joins TRBV29-1 and TRBJ2-5; no clear D gene. The DNA end is more similar to TRBJ2-7, so the J call may be wrong. The CDR3 spans 12 residues. Per the germline V gene, CDR1 is SQVTM and CDR2 is ANQGSEA. CDR3 sequence reads: CSVQDGNDEQYF. DNA for the CDR3: TGCAGCGTACAAGACGGAAATGACGAGCAGTACTTC.

In the case of this clone: Other DNA sequences in this specimen translate into the identical CDR3. The genes are TRBV28 and TRBJ2-7; 7 bases match TRBD2. The germline gives CDR1 MDHEN, CDR2 SYDVKM. The CDR3 extends over 15 amino acids. Germline trimming cut 2 bases from V and 1 base from J; bases unmatched to any gene: 5. CDR3 region: CASSLGEGLSYEQYF. DNA of the CDR3: TGTGCCAGCAGTTTAGGGGAGGGGCTTTCCTACGAGCAGTACTTC.

Only a few counts were recorded for this clone. Other nucleotide sequences in the sample specify the same CDR3. This sequence joins TRBV9 and TRBJ1-5; TRBD1 agrees at 7 bases. V gave up 3 bases and J gave up 5 bases; unmatched junction bases: 2. The length of the CDR3 is 13 residues. Germline loops: CDR1 SGDLS, CDR2 YYNGEE. The CDR3 DNA is TGTGCCAGCAGCGCAGGGGGGGATCAGCCCCAGCATTTT. It translates to CASSAGGDQPQHF. The full variable domain, completed using reference TRBV9 and TRBJ1-5, is DSGVTQTPKHLITATGQRVTLRCSPRSGDLSVYWYQQSLDQGLQFLIQYYNGEERAKGNILERFSAQQFPDLHSELNLSSLELGDSALYFCASSAGGDQPQHFGDGTRLSIL.

The rearrangement uses TRBV5-5 and TRBJ1-3, with D hard to call. The CDR3 contains 16 residues. The germline V gene encodes CDR1 SGHKS and CDR2 YYEKEE (reference sequence). The ends were cut back, 0 bases at V and 0 bases at J, with 10 bases in the middle. The CDR3 sequence is CASSLEITVSGNTIYF. CDR3 coding DNA: TGTGCCAGCAGCTTGGAAATTACAGTCTCTGGAAACACCATATATTTT.

The J gene is TRBJ2-7, the V gene TRBV7-8; TRBD1 matches 9 bases. The CDR3 has 13 residues. J was trimmed by 6 bases and V by 3 bases; bases with no gene match: 3. Germline CDR1 SGHVS, CDR2 FQNEAQ. The CDR3: CASSFTGGAEQYF. The DNA of the CDR3 is TGTGCCAGCAGCTTTACAGGGGGCGCCGAGCAGTACTTC. The variable domain in full, completed from reference TRBV7-8 and TRBJ2-7, reads GAGVSQSPRYKVAKRGQDVALRCDPISGHVSLFWYQQALGQGPEFLTYFQNEAQLDKSGLPSDRFFAERPEGSVSTLKIQRTQQEDSAVYLCASSFTGGAEQYFGPGTRLTVT.

This sequence joins TRBV15 and TRBJ2-2, with D perhaps TRBD2 (6 bases). The CDR3 runs 15 residues. The V end was cut by 5 bases, the J end by 4 bases, with 14 bases between. The germline CDR1 and CDR2 sequences are LNHNV and YYDKDF (reference sequence). The CDR3 DNA sequence: TGTGCCACCAGCCCTAGAGGGACTTTCACCGGGGAGCTGTTTTTT. The encoded protein is CATSPRGTFTGELFF. Full variable domain (rest looked up from reference TRBV15 and TRBJ2-2): DAMVIQNPRYQVTQFGKPVTLSCSQTLNHNVMYWYQQKSSQAPKLLFHYYDKDFNNEADTPDNFQSRRPNTSFCFLDIRSPGLGDTAMYLCATSPRGTFTGELFFGEGSRLTVL.

The chain carries TRBV27 and TRBJ2-1; 8 positions match TRBD2. CDR1 MNHEY and CDR2 SMNVEV come from the germline V gene (reference sequence). The CDR3 loop spans 17 amino acids. With 6 bases clipped from V and 4 bases from J, the junction kept 14 bases outside the gene matches. CDR3 protein: CASRPVAGRTVYNEQFF. CDR3 nucleotide sequence: TGTGCCAGCAGACCTGTAGCGGGGCGTACTGTTTACAATGAGCAGTTCTTC.